Following are 21 T cell receptor beta chains from one sample sequenced in a study of CD8 T cells in Susac syndrome. After extraction with the RNeasy kit, roughly 0.45 to 1 ug of the RNA was reverse transcribed using random hexamers. TCRdb re-called the immunoSEQ multiplex PCR reads with MiXCR, one entry per CDR3 protein. Among 250,000 to 350,000 distinct CDR3 sequences listed, roughly 84% were seen once. The sample consisted of CD8+ T cells from PBMCs. The origin of the receptors is a human donor with multiple sclerosis.

The rearrangement uses TRBV7-8 and TRBJ2-7, with 10 bases that match TRBD2. Trimming cost V 5 bases and J 5 bases; bases outside gene matches: 6. This CDR3 comprises 14 residues. The V gene's germline CDR1 is SGHVS and CDR2 FQNEAQ. CDR3 in amino acids: CASSPLAGAHEQYF. Written as DNA, the CDR3 is TGTGCCAGCAGCCCCCTAGCGGGAGCCCACGAGCAGTACTTC.

This clonotype has a single count. The V gene is TRBV5-5, the J gene TRBJ2-7; the D call may be TRBD1 or TRBD2 (5 bases each). CDR3 length equals 13 residues. The V end was cut by 3 bases, the J end by 4 bases, with 11 bases between. Looked up from germline, CDR1 is SGHKS and CDR2 is YYEKEE (reference sequence). In nucleotides, the CDR3 is TGTGCCAGCAGCTGGGTGAGGGGTTACGAGCAGTACTTC. The encoded protein is CASSWVRGYEQYF.

The chain joins TRBV27 to TRBJ2-7; 11 nucleotides align to TRBD2. CDR3 length equals 15 residues. Germline CDR1 and CDR2: MNHEY and SMNVEV (reference sequence). V lost 7 bases and J lost 0; bases outside the gene matches: 5. CDR3 bases: TGTGCCAGCACCCCCGGGACTAGCGGCTCCTACGAGCAGTACTTC. Amino acids: CASTPGTSGSYEQYF.

The chain combines TRBV12-3 or TRBV12-4 with TRBJ2-7, with 9 bases fitting TRBD1. This CDR3 is built from 14 residues. V shed 5 bases, J shed 3 bases, and the junction held 5 bases outside the gene matches. The CDR3 loop reads CASSPGTGIYEQYF. The CDR3 bases are TGTGCCAGCAGTCCCGGGACAGGGATCTACGAGCAGTACTTC.

This rearrangement joins TRBV7-9 to TRBJ2-2; no firm D call. This CDR3 is built from 11 residues. The germline V and J ends were trimmed by 7 bases and 6 bases, with 6 bases remaining between them. Germline loops: CDR1 SEHNR, CDR2 FQNEAQ (reference sequence). CDR3 residues: CASTFPGELFF. CDR3 DNA sequence: TGTGCCAGCACCTTTCCCGGGGAGCTGTTTTTT.

The V call is TRBV2, the J call TRBJ1-4; the D is unclear. Germline assignment: CDR1 SNHLY and CDR2 FYNNEI. The CDR3 length is 16 residues. The V end lost 3 bases, the J end lost 2 bases, and 13 bases lay between the germline ends. CDR3 in amino acids: CASSDGSLGTNEKLFF. The CDR3 DNA reads TGTGCCAGCAGTGACGGCAGCCTTGGCACTAATGAAAAACTGTTTTTT.

This CDR3 reads CASWRSSGNSGNEQFF. The CDR3 DNA follows: TGTGCCAGTTGGAGGTCTAGCGGGAATTCTGGTAATGAGCAGTTCTTC. The chain employs TRBV19 and TRBJ2-1; 9 nucleotides align to TRBD2. V trimming: 8 bases; J trimming: 7 bases; junction bases outside the gene matches: 15. There are 16 residues in the CDR3. CDR1 is LNHDA and CDR2 is SQIVND in the germline V gene (reference sequence).

The V and J genes are TRBV2 and TRBJ1-4; D gene unclear. The V end lost 3 bases, the J end lost 0 bases, and 11 bases lay between the germline ends. The length of the CDR3 is 16 residues. Germline V gene data show CDR1 as SNHLY and CDR2 as FYNNEI. The CDR3 spells CASSDGGRATNEKLFF. CDR3 in DNA: TGTGCCAGCAGTGATGGAGGAAGGGCAACTAATGAAAAACTGTTTTTT.

The rearrangement uses TRBV20-1 and TRBJ2-1, with unresolved D. CDR3 length: 12 residues. Germline V gene sequence: CDR1 DFQATT, CDR2 SNEGSKA (reference sequence). The CDR3: CSRRSTYNEQFF. The CDR3 bases are TGCAGCCGACGGTCGACCTACAATGAGCAGTTCTTC.

This chain uses TRBV9 with TRBJ2-7, with 8 positions matching TRBD2. The CDR3 sequence is 13 residues long. Germline loops: CDR1 SGDLS, CDR2 YYNGEE. The ends lost 4 bases at V and 9 bases at J; junction bases unmatched: 9. Written as DNA, the CDR3 is TGTGCCAGCAGCCCCGGGACTAGTGGGGTGCAGTACTTC. Protein sequence: CASSPGTSGVQYF.

The chain joins TRBV18 to TRBJ2-1; D is possibly TRBD1 or TRBD2 (7 bases each). Germline lookup yields CDR1 KGHSH and CDR2 LQKENI. The CDR3 has 19 residues. V lost 3 bases to trimming and J lost 0 bases, with 21 bases between them. CDR3 protein: CASSPDREGVVGSYNEQFF. The CDR3 DNA follows: TGTGCCAGCTCACCCGACAGGGAGGGGGTTGTGGGCTCCTACAATGAGCAGTTCTTC.

The chain has TRBV20-1 and TRBJ1-5; a weak D match, TRBD1 (5 bases). The V end lost 1 base, the J end lost 0 bases, and 10 bases lay between the germline ends. This CDR3 is built from 15 residues. Germline V gene data show CDR1 as DFQATT and CDR2 as SNEGSKA (reference sequence). CDR3 sequence reads: CSARVGGYSNQPQHF. Written as DNA, the CDR3 is TGCAGTGCTAGAGTCGGGGGGTATAGCAATCAGCCCCAGCATTTT.

This clonotype was counted a few times. The chain joins TRBV27 to TRBJ2-3, with D perhaps being TRBD1 or TRBD2 (5 bases each). This CDR3 is 12 amino acids long. Trimming shortened V by 5 bases and J by 9 bases, and 12 bases separated the two germline ends. Germline V CDR1 and CDR2: MNHEY, SMNVEV (reference sequence). The chain's CDR3 is CASSPPGRTQYF. CDR3 sequence (DNA): TGTGCCAGCAGTCCCCCGGGACGGACGCAGTATTTT.

The chain recombines TRBV12-3 or TRBV12-4 with TRBJ1-2; no definite D call. V shed 3 bases and J shed 5 bases, with 16 bases lying between them. The CDR3 has 15 residues. The CDR3 region has the DNA TGTGCCAGCAGTTTCGATCGCGACGGGCGGTATGGCTACACCTTC. This codes for CASSFDRDGRYGYTF.

This clonotype appeared once. The chain employs TRBV3-1 and TRBJ2-3; TRBD2 aligns across 8 bases. The length of the CDR3 is 17 residues. Germline loops: CDR1 LGHDT, CDR2 YNNKEL (reference sequence). Trimming at V came to 1 base and at J to 0 bases, leaving 6 bases not matched to a gene. CDR3 loop: CASSQVTSGLSTDTQYF. The CDR3 region has the DNA TGTGCCAGCAGCCAAGTTACTAGCGGACTTAGCACAGATACGCAGTATTTT.

The rearrangement uses TRBV28 and TRBJ2-1, with 10 bases that match TRBD2. The CDR3 has 14 amino acids. V lost 3 bases, J lost 8 bases, and 4 bases stayed unmatched. Germline V CDR1 and CDR2: MDHEN, SYDVKM. In DNA, the CDR3 is TGTGCCAGCAGTTTCCCTAGCGGGGGCGATGAGCAGTTCTTC. This translates into CASSFPSGGDEQFF. Using reference TRBV28 and TRBJ2-1 for the parts outside the CDR3, the full variable domain is DVKVTQSSRYLVKRTGEKVFLECVQDMDHENMFWYRQDPGLGLRLIYFSYDVKMKEKGDIPEGYSVSREKKERFSLILESASTNQTSMYLCASSFPSGGDEQFFGPGTRLTVL.

The table lists this clonotype with a few counts. This sequence joins TRBV14 and TRBJ2-7; D ambiguous. V lost 0 bases to trimming and J lost 3 bases, with 12 bases between them. From germline, CDR1 is SGHDN and CDR2 FVKESK. This CDR3 is 15 amino acids long. For the CDR3, the DNA is TGTGCCAGCAGCCAAGAAGGCGGCAGATTCTACGAGCAGTACTTC. Its translation is CASSQEGGRFYEQYF.

V and J are TRBV28 and TRBJ2-1; 12 nucleotides line up with TRBD2. V lost 4 bases, J lost 6 bases, and 10 bases stayed unmatched. CDR3 length: 17 residues. Germline V gene sequence: CDR1 MDHEN, CDR2 SYDVKM. CDR3 nucleotides: TGTGCCAGCAGTTACCGCCCTTCTAGCGGGAGGGCCAATGAGCAGTTCTTC. Residues: CASSYRPSSGRANEQFF.

The chain combines TRBV20-1 with TRBJ2-2, with D perhaps matching TRBD1 (6 bases). CDR1 DFQATT and CDR2 SNEGSKA come from the germline V gene (reference sequence). The germline V and J ends were trimmed by 4 bases and 6 bases, with 15 bases remaining between them. This CDR3 comprises 14 residues. The CDR3 sequence is CSATGFQGPGELFF. The CDR3 nucleotides are TGCAGTGCTACCGGGTTTCAGGGGCCCGGGGAGCTGTTTTTT.

The chain links TRBV27 to TRBJ2-3; 7 nucleotides match TRBD2. Germline V gene sequence: CDR1 MNHEY, CDR2 SMNVEV (reference sequence). The CDR3 totals 14 residues. The ends lost 5 bases at V and 2 bases at J; junction bases unmatched: 4. The CDR3 sequence is CASSETSVTDTQYF. The DNA of the CDR3 is TGTGCCAGCAGTGAAACTAGCGTCACAGATACGCAGTATTTT.

The chain has TRBV7-6 and TRBJ2-7; 12 bases are shared with TRBD2. CDR1 and CDR2 (germline): SGHVS, FNYEAQ. There are 16 residues in the CDR3. Losses at the gene ends were 5 bases for V and 3 bases for J; bases not matched to a gene: 8. In nucleotides, the CDR3 is TGTGCCAGCAGCGGCGGACTAGCGGGGAGTATCTACGAGCAGTACTTC. Protein sequence: CASSGGLAGSIYEQYF.